The clone carrying this T cell receptor beta chain appeared once. Assay: immunoSEQ multiplex PCR; the TCRdb copy retains only in-frame clones and omits some. The table has more than 35,000 clones, around 87% seen once. This sample was included in a study of blood T cell repertoires in COVID-19. Looking at the study overall: From T cells, B-cell-depleted T cells, or PBMCs came the material, which was cDNA or gDNA.

V was trimmed by 1 base and J by 5 bases, leaving 14 bases between them. The CDR3 runs to 15 residues. Per germline, CDR1 SGHRS and CDR2 YFSETQ. This sequence originates from a man aged 60-69 years with acute or convalescent COVID-19. Sequencing was performed on peripheral blood. The chain couples TRBV5-1 to TRBJ2-3; D may be TRBD1 (6 bases). CDR3 DNA sequence: TGCGCCAGCAGCTTGTCGGGCAGGGGAGAAGATACGCAGTATTTT. It specifies CASSLSGRGEDTQYF.